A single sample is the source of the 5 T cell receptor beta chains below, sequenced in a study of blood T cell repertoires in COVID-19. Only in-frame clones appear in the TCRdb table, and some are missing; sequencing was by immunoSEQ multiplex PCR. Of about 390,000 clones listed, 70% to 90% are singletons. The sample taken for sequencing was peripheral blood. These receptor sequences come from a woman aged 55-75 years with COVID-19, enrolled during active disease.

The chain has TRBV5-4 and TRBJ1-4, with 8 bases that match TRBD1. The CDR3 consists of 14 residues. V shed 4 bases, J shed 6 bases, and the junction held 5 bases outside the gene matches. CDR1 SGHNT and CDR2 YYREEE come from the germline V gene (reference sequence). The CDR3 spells CASSLDRADEKLFF. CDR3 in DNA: TGTGCCAGCAGCCTGGACAGGGCGGATGAAAAACTGTTTTTT.

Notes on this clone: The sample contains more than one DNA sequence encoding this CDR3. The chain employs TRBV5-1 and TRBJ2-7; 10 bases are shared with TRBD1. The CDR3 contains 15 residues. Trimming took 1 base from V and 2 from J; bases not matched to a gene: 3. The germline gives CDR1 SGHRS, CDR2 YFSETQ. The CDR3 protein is CASSLQGQGAYEQYF. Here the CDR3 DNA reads TGCGCCAGCAGCTTGCAAGGACAGGGGGCCTACGAGCAGTACTTC.

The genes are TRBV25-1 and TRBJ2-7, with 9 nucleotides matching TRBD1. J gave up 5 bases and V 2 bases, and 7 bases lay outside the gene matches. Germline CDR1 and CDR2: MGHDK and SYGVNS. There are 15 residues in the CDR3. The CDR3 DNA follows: TGTGCCAGCAGTGAAACAGGGGGCAAGATGAACGAGCAGTACTTC. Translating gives CASSETGGKMNEQYF.

The CDR3 DNA sequence: TGTGCCAGCAGTGAAGTAGCAGGGGCCAATTCACCCCTCCACTTT. Translation gives CASSEVAGANSPLHF. The chain couples TRBV2 to TRBJ1-6, with D maybe TRBD1 (6 bases). From germline, CDR1 is SNHLY and CDR2 FYNNEI. The CDR3 runs to 15 residues. Trimming removed 1 base from V and 7 bases from J, with 11 bases in between.

The CDR3 spells CASSLRALGFPLGYTF. The CDR3, as DNA: TGTGCCAGCAGCTTAAGGGCATTGGGCTTTCCACTTGGCTACACCTTC. The chain couples TRBV7-3 to TRBJ1-2; D gene ambiguous. The length of the CDR3 is 16 residues. The V end lost 1 base, the J end lost 7 bases, and 19 bases lay between the germline ends. From germline, CDR1 is SGHTA and CDR2 FQGTGA.